Below are 11 T cell receptor beta chains sequenced from a single sample in a study of blood T cell repertoires in COVID-19. Some clones are missing from TCRdb's copy, which holds only in-frame ones; the method was immunoSEQ multiplex PCR. The table records 130,000 or so clones, less than 85% of them present only once. The specimen sequenced was peripheral blood. The receptors here all came from an older woman with acute or convalescent COVID-19.

The J gene is TRBJ1-2, the V gene TRBV7-2; 7 nucleotides align to TRBD1. The CDR3 runs 15 residues. After removal of 4 bases from V and 5 bases from J, the junction contained 10 bases not matched to a gene. Germline loops: CDR1 SGHTA, CDR2 FQGNSA. Here the CDR3 reads CASSSNPTGSYGYTF. CDR3 coding DNA: TGTGCCAGCAGCTCAAACCCGACAGGGTCGTATGGCTACACCTTC.

This sequence joins TRBV5-1 and TRBJ2-5, with 9 positions matching TRBD1. J gave up 4 bases and V 2 bases, and 3 bases lay outside the gene matches. Germline CDR1 reads SGHRS; CDR2 reads YFSETQ. The CDR3 consists of 14 residues. This CDR3 is CASSFGQGTETQYF. The CDR3 coding sequence is TGCGCCAGCAGCTTCGGACAGGGGACAGAGACCCAGTACTTC.

The V call is TRBV3-1 (or the pseudogene TRBV3-2), the J call TRBJ1-2; 7 bases are a match to TRBD1. This CDR3 comprises 14 residues. Germline CDR1 and CDR2: LGHDT and YNNKEL (reference sequence). The ends lost 4 bases at V and 7 bases at J; junction bases unmatched: 9. The CDR3 region has the DNA TGTGCCAGCAGCCGCCAAGGGGGCGCGGGTGGCTACACCTTC. Protein: CASSRQGGAGGYTF.

CDR3 DNA sequence: TGTGCCACCTCCAACCCGGGACTAGCGGGGGGGCTTGGTACGCAGTATTTT. Translated: CATSNPGLAGGLGTQYF. The V gene is TRBV24-1, the J gene TRBJ2-3; 16 nucleotides align to TRBD2. CDR1 and CDR2 (germline): KGHDR, SFDVKD. V dropped 9 bases and J dropped 8; count of bases not matched to a gene: 13. The CDR3 is made up of 17 amino acids.

This chain uses TRBV3-1 (or the pseudogene TRBV3-2) with TRBJ2-2, with TRBD2 matching 8 bases. J was trimmed by 3 bases and V by 4 bases; bases with no gene match: 4. The CDR3 consists of 15 residues. Germline CDR1 reads LGHDT; CDR2 reads YNNKEL (reference sequence). The CDR3 protein is CASSRAGGYTGELFF. CDR3 nucleotides: TGTGCCAGCAGCCGCGCGGGGGGTTACACCGGGGAGCTGTTTTTT.

The genes are TRBV6-6 and TRBJ1-1, with D maybe TRBD1 (5 bases). Trimming removed 1 base at V and 4 bases at J, with 13 bases between. Germline values: CDR1 MNHNY, CDR2 SVGAGI (reference sequence). The CDR3 contains 15 residues. This chain's CDR3 is CASSYYLRDGTEAFF. The DNA of the CDR3 is TGTGCCAGCAGTTACTATCTCAGGGATGGCACTGAAGCTTTCTTT.

Here the CDR3 reads CASSVTGVPEAFF. The CDR3 DNA reads as TGTGCCAGTAGTGTGACTGGTGTCCCTGAAGCTTTCTTT. The chain is built from TRBV19 and TRBJ1-1; D gene uncertain. CDR1 is LNHDA, CDR2 SQIVND, per germline (reference sequence). This CDR3 has 13 amino acids. Trimming left V 5 bases short and J 6 bases short, with 13 bases between.

This sequence joins TRBV5-4 and TRBJ1-1; D is unclear. Looked up from germline, CDR1 is SGHNT and CDR2 is YYREEE (reference sequence). The CDR3 consists of 15 residues. Trimming removed 10 bases at V and 0 bases at J, with 19 bases between. The chain's CDR3 is CAPSVGGSLNTEAFF. As DNA, the CDR3 is TGTGCCCCTTCTGTGGGAGGGAGTCTGAACACTGAAGCTTTCTTT.

The chain combines TRBV5-4 with TRBJ1-6; no firm D call. This CDR3 contains 12 residues. CDR1 and CDR2 from the germline V gene are SGHNT and YYREEE (reference sequence). Trimming took 2 bases from V and 6 from J, leaving 3 bases between them. The CDR3 sequence: CASSFINSPLHF. The CDR3 nucleotides read TGTGCCAGCAGCTTTATTAATTCACCCCTCCACTTT.

This rearrangement joins TRBV4-1 to TRBJ1-1, with 10 bases that match TRBD1. Losses at the gene ends were 3 bases for V and 0 bases for J; bases not matched to a gene: 10. Germline V gene sequence: CDR1 MGHRA, CDR2 YSYEKL. The CDR3 totals 18 residues. Here the CDR3 reads CASSHETGQGFMNTEAFF. The CDR3 DNA sequence: TGCGCCAGCAGCCATGAGACGGGACAGGGGTTCATGAACACTGAAGCTTTCTTT.

This chain joins TRBV5-1 and TRBJ2-1; D is uncertain. The CDR3 consists of 15 residues. Germline V gene sequence: CDR1 SGHRS, CDR2 YFSETQ. Trimming removed 3 bases at V and 6 bases at J, with 16 bases between. The CDR3 sequence is CASSSQPPLANEQFF. Here the CDR3 DNA reads TGCGCCAGCAGCTCCCAACCTCCACTCGCCAATGAGCAGTTCTTC.